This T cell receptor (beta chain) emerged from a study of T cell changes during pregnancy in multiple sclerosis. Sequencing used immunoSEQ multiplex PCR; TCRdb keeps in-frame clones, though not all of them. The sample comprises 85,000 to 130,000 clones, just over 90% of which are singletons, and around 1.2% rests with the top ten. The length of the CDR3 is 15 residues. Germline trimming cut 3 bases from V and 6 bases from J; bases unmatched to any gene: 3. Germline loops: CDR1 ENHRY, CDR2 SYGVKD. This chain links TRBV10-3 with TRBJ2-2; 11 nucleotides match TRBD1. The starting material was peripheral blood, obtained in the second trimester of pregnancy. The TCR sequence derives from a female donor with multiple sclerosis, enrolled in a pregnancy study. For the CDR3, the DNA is TGTGCCATCAGTGACCGGGGACAGGGGGCCGGGGAGCTGTTTTTT. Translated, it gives CAISDRGQGAGELFF.